The 22 T cell receptor beta chains below were found in one sample sequenced in a study of blood T cells in healthy people across ages. The use of a sample-barcoded 5' primer and a J-beta primer mix characterized a second PCR of roughly 7 to 11 cycles. TCRdb processed the 5' RACE reads anew with MiXCR; each CDR3 protein has one entry. The data hold 800,000 or so distinct CDR3 sequences, with roughly 46% observed a single time. Sample: blood. The receptors were sampled from an elderly man in good health.

CDR3 in DNA: TGTGCCAGCGGGGGGGGCTCTGGGGCCAACGTCCTGACTTTC. As protein: CASGGGSGANVLTF. The chain employs TRBV25-1 and TRBJ2-6; 7 bases are shared with TRBD2. Germline CDR1 MGHDK, CDR2 SYGVNS. V lost 8 bases to trimming and J lost 0 bases; unmatched junction nucleotides: 1. The CDR3 has 14 residues.

This clonotype was recorded a few times. V is TRBV9 and J is TRBJ2-5, with D possibly matching TRBD2 (6 bases). CDR3 length: 15 residues. Germline CDR1 is SGDLS and CDR2 is YYNGEE. The germline V and J ends were trimmed by 2 bases and 0 bases, with 11 bases remaining between them. The CDR3 DNA is TGTGCCAGCAGCGTTCTAGCGTCAAACCAAGAGACCCAGTACTTC. Translated, it gives CASSVLASNQETQYF. Drawing the rest from reference TRBV9 and TRBJ2-5, the complete variable domain is DSGVTQTPKHLITATGQRVTLRCSPRSGDLSVYWYQQSLDQGLQFLIQYYNGEERAKGNILERFSAQQFPDLHSELNLSSLELGDSALYFCASSVLASNQETQYFGPGTRLLVL.

The chain employs TRBV7-2 and TRBJ1-6; the D gene is possibly TRBD1 (6 bases). This CDR3 contains 18 residues. Trimming removed 7 bases from V and 0 bases from J, with 19 bases in between. Germline lookup yields CDR1 SGHTA and CDR2 FQGNSA. CDR3 residues: CASTLRPGQSSYNSPLHF. DNA for the CDR3: TGTGCCAGCACCCTTCGCCCTGGACAGAGCTCCTATAATTCACCCCTCCACTTT. The variable domain in full, completed from reference TRBV7-2 and TRBJ1-6, reads GAGVSQSPSNKVTEKGKDVELRCDPISGHTALYWYRQSLGQGLEFLIYFQGNSAPDKSGLPSDRFSAERTGGSVSTLTIQRTQQEDSAVYLCASTLRPGQSSYNSPLHFGNGTRLTVT.

The table lists this clonotype with a few counts. The V call is TRBV28, the J call TRBJ2-4; TRBD2 is a possible D gene (6 bases). The germline V gene has CDR1 MDHEN and CDR2 SYDVKM. CDR3 length: 13 residues. V was clipped by 3 bases and J by 9 bases, with 12 bases between them. The DNA of the CDR3 is TGTGCCAGCAGTTTCGGCGGGGTTGGCATTCAGTACTTC. This codes for CASSFGGVGIQYF.

The chain combines TRBV29-1 with TRBJ2-1, with TRBD2 identical over 11 bases. With 7 bases clipped from V and 5 bases from J, the junction kept 4 bases outside the gene matches. The CDR3 spans 13 residues. Germline CDR1 is SQVTM and CDR2 is ANQGSEA. CDR3 in amino acids: CSAGTSGNNEQFF. CDR3 nucleotides: TGCAGCGCCGGGACTAGCGGAAACAATGAGCAGTTCTTC.

The chain recombines TRBV29-1 with TRBJ2-5; 8 positions agree with TRBD2. The DNA end is more similar to TRBJ2-7, so the J call may be wrong. Germline values: CDR1 SQVTM, CDR2 ANQGSEA. This CDR3 is 13 amino acids long. The CDR3 sequence: CSVSRGGLGEQYF. CDR3 coding DNA: TGCAGCGTTAGCCGCGGGGGGCTTGGCGAGCAGTACTTC.

The V and J genes are TRBV7-9 and TRBJ2-7, with D possibly being TRBD2 (6 bases). Trimming took off 5 bases at V and 7 bases at J, with 15 bases between the two ends. The germline gives CDR1 SEHNR, CDR2 FQNEAQ (reference sequence). The CDR3 totals 13 residues. The CDR3 sequence is CASSIDGGGEQYF. As DNA, the CDR3 is TGTGCCAGCAGCATTGATGGCGGAGGGGAGCAGTACTTC.

This clonotype showed up many times. The CDR3 reads CASRNTGTGVETQYF. The DNA for the CDR3 is TGTGCCAGCAGGAATACCGGGACAGGGGTAGAGACCCAGTACTTC. This rearrangement joins TRBV2 to TRBJ2-5, with 10 nucleotides matching TRBD1. CDR3 length: 15 residues. J lost 4 bases, V lost 6 bases, and 8 bases had no gene match. Germline lookup yields CDR1 SNHLY and CDR2 FYNNEI.

The V call is TRBV5-5, the J call TRBJ2-7; D is ambiguous. The CDR3 runs to 14 residues. Germline V CDR1 and CDR2: SGHKS, YYEKEE (reference sequence). Trimming pared 1 base from V and 0 bases from J, leaving 8 bases between. The CDR3 here is CASSLWEYSYEQYF. The CDR3 bases are TGTGCCAGCAGCTTGTGGGAATACTCCTACGAGCAGTACTTC.

The rearrangement links TRBV20-1 to TRBJ2-7, with 9 bases that match TRBD1. J was trimmed by 7 bases and V by 5 bases; bases with no gene match: 15. The CDR3 length is 15 residues. Germline CDR1 DFQATT, CDR2 SNEGSKA (reference sequence). DNA for the CDR3: TGCAGTGCTCAGACCCGGGACAGGGATTTGGCTGAGCAGTACTTC. It encodes CSAQTRDRDLAEQYF.

This chain connects TRBV7-2 to TRBJ2-1; possibly TRBD2 for D (6 bases). The assigned J gene may be wrong: the sequence end matches TRBJ2-7 better. The CDR3 extends over 16 amino acids. The germline V gene encodes CDR1 SGHTA and CDR2 FQGNSA. In DNA form, the CDR3 reads TGTGCCAGCAGCTTATTGCTGGGAGGAGGCTACAATGAGCAGTACTTC. Amino acids: CASSLLLGGGYNEQYF.

This clonotype was seen a handful of times. V is TRBV29-1 and J is TRBJ2-7, with 9 bases that match TRBD2. The end of the DNA is better explained by TRBJ2-5, so the J call may be wrong. Germline V gives CDR1 SQVTM, CDR2 ANQGSEA. The CDR3 runs to 13 residues. The CDR3 region is CSVEGLAEETQYF. The CDR3 DNA reads as TGCAGCGTTGAGGGACTAGCCGAAGAGACCCAGTACTTC.

The J gene is TRBJ2-3, the V gene TRBV5-1; D tentatively fits TRBD1 or TRBD2 (5 bases each). Per germline, CDR1 SGHRS and CDR2 YFSETQ. The length of the CDR3 is 16 residues. Trimming left V 3 bases short and J 0 bases short, with 14 bases between. CDR3 protein: CASSYQGRSSTDTQYF. The CDR3 DNA reads TGCGCCAGCAGCTACCAGGGACGGTCGAGCACAGATACGCAGTATTTT. Looking up the rest from reference TRBV5-1 and TRBJ2-3 gives the full variable domain: KAGVTQTPRYLIKTRGQQVTLSCSPISGHRSVSWYQQTPGQGLQFLFEYFSETQRNKGNFPGRFSGRQFSNSRSEMNVSTLELGDSALYLCASSYQGRSSTDTQYFGPGTRLTVL.

The chain combines TRBV3-1 with TRBJ2-4, with D perhaps matching TRBD2 (5 bases). The germline V gene encodes CDR1 LGHDT and CDR2 YNNKEL (reference sequence). Trimming left V 0 bases short and J 12 bases short, with 15 bases between. This CDR3 comprises 14 residues. CDR3 sequence (DNA): TGTGCCAGCAGCCAAGATCAAACGGGGTCCACTCAGTACTTC. Protein sequence: CASSQDQTGSTQYF.

This sequence joins TRBV10-3 and TRBJ2-7; 9 nucleotides agree with TRBD1. V lost 4 bases and J lost 0; bases outside the gene matches: 1. Germline V gives CDR1 ENHRY, CDR2 SYGVKD. The CDR3 extends over 14 amino acids. As DNA, the CDR3 is TGTGCCATCAGTGCGGGACAGGGCTCCTACGAGCAGTACTTC. Encoded protein: CAISAGQGSYEQYF.

In its sample, this clonotype was seen a few times. Its ends do not fully match the called genes, so a read error is possible. The rearrangement uses TRBV5-1 and TRBJ2-1, with D hard to call. Germline loops: CDR1 SGHRS, CDR2 YFSETQ. CDR3 length: 15 amino acids. Here the CDR3 reads CAGSLGPPDRNEQFF. CDR3 nucleotide sequence: TGCGCCGGCAGCTTGGGCCCCCCGGATAGGAATGAGCAGTTCTTC.

CDR3 coding DNA: TGTGCCAGCAGTTACAACCGGGGGGGCTCCTACAATGAGCAGTTCTTC. This sequence encodes CASSYNRGGSYNEQFF. V and J are TRBV6-2 or TRBV6-3 and TRBJ2-1; 8 nucleotides match TRBD2. The J segment lost 0 bases and the V segment lost 2 bases, leaving 3 bases of the junction unmatched. This CDR3 has 16 residues. CDR1 MNHEY and CDR2 SVGEGT come from the germline V gene.

A note on this clonotype: A much larger clonotype is one base distant, so this may be a read error. The V call is TRBV10-3, the J call TRBJ2-7; 7 bases fit TRBD1. Germline V gene lookup returns CDR1 ENHRY and CDR2 SYGVKD. This CDR3 comprises 16 residues. The trim removed 3 bases at V and 7 bases at J, leaving 15 bases unmatched. The CDR3 loop is CAISDDRERAYNEQYF. The CDR3 coding sequence is TGTGCCATCAGTGACGACAGGGAAAGGGCCTACAATGAGCAGTACTTC.

This clonotype was observed a handful of times. The chain recombines TRBV7-3 with TRBJ2-5; D not resolved. This CDR3 region has 13 residues. Trimming pared 1 base from V and 5 bases from J, leaving 8 bases between. Germline V gene sequence: CDR1 SGHTA, CDR2 FQGTGA. CDR3 coding DNA: TGTGCCAGCAGCTTAAGTGGGTGGGAGACCCAGTACTTC. Residues: CASSLSGWETQYF.

This clonotype was found a few times. V is TRBV20-1 and J is TRBJ2-7; 11 bases are a match to TRBD1. This CDR3 spans 14 amino acids. Unmatched junction bases numbered 7, after V lost 6 bases and J lost 3 bases. Germline V gene lookup returns CDR1 DFQATT and CDR2 SNEGSKA (reference sequence). The CDR3: CSAEPGTGGYEQYF. The CDR3 DNA reads as TGCAGTGCAGAGCCCGGGACAGGGGGCTACGAGCAGTACTTC.

This clonotype was seen more than once but under ten times. This chain connects TRBV12-3 or TRBV12-4 to TRBJ2-1; D remains ambiguous. Deletions cut 1 base from V and 2 bases from J, with 6 bases between. This CDR3 has 14 amino acids. CDR3 residues: CASSLVEAYNEQFF. CDR3 DNA: TGTGCCAGCAGTTTAGTCGAAGCCTACAATGAGCAGTTCTTC.

This chain links TRBV6-6 with TRBJ2-5; the match to TRBD2 covers 9 bases. The DNA end is a closer match to TRBJ2-7, so the J assignment may be wrong. Germline V gene lookup returns CDR1 MNHNY and CDR2 SVGAGI (reference sequence). The CDR3 length is 16 residues. CDR3 DNA sequence: TGTGCCAGCAGTTCGGCCTTAGCGGGAGAGAGGGACGAGCAGTACTTC. This codes for CASSSALAGERDEQYF.